The T cell receptor beta chain under discussion was sequenced for a study of cytomegalovirus exposure and HLA in healthy donors. Across the whole study: A prior analysis found 117 million unique TCR beta sequences from approximately 200 million T cells. Unique TCRs numbering around 80 million, obtained from HLA-typed donors, made up an early data release. Findings of the study overall: In a later analysis, TCR beta V- and J-gene trimming showed a link to a missense DCLRE1C variant.

This clone has only a few counts. Its antigen is unidentified. Germline CDR1 is LGHNA and CDR2 is YSLEER. CDR3 length equals 16 residues. V was trimmed by 4 bases and J by 7 bases, leaving 20 bases between them. Sampled while nominally healthy, donors likely had unrecorded immune exposures. PCR used 60 Vbeta primers and 13 Jbeta primers. Assay: immunoSEQ multiplex PCR; the TCRdb copy retains only in-frame clones and omits some. This table holds roughly 130,000 clones, around 8.5% found once. The sequenced sample was PBMCs. The clonotype was recovered from a man in his forties in good health and CMV-seronegative. The V and J genes are TRBV4-3 and TRBJ2-1, with D perhaps TRBD2 (7 bases). CDR3 DNA: TGCGCCAGCAGCCCGAACAGGAGGGGGGGCCAGAATGAGCAGTTCTTC. This sequence encodes CASSPNRRGGQNEQFF.